This T cell receptor beta chain was sequenced in a study of blood T cell repertoires in COVID-19. Looking at the study overall: PBMCs, B-cell-depleted T cells, or T cells provided the cDNA or gDNA that made up the material.

Original processing notes: Reference gene primers were amplified, and this amplification served to estimate nucleated cell counts. Clones were sequenced by immunoSEQ multiplex PCR, and TCRdb holds only the in-frame ones, with some missing. V and J calls and clone size are copied from that table; D and trimming were computed from the DNA. Of 400,000 or so clones detected, over 75% appear once; the ten largest clones hold more than 0.95%. J was trimmed by 6 bases and V by 5 bases; bases with no gene match: 12. Germline V gene data show CDR1 as MDHEN and CDR2 as SYDVKM. CDR3 size: 15 residues. Participants came from fewer than 25 US areas, aged roughly 18 to 89 years. Two negative PCRs, clearance, or symptom resolution were required of recovered Cohort 3 donors.

The TCR was taken from a man younger than 40 who had recovered from COVID-19. Specimen: PBMCs or T cells enriched from blood (not recorded which). V is TRBV28 and J is TRBJ1-2; the match to TRBD1 covers 7 bases. Written as DNA, the CDR3 is TGTGCCAGCAGTCCCCAGGGGGGTCATTGGGATGGCTACACCTTC. It encodes CASSPQGGHWDGYTF.